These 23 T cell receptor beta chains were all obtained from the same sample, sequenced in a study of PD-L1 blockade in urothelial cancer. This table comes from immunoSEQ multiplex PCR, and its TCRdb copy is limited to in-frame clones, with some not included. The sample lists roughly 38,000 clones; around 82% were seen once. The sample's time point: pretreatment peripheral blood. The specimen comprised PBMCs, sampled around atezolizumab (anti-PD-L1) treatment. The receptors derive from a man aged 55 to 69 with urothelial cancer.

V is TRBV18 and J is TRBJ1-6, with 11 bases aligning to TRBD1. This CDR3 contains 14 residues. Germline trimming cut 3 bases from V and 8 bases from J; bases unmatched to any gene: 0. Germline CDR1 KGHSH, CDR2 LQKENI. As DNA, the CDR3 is TGTGCCAGCTCACCGGGACAGGGGGATTCACCCCTCCACTTT. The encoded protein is CASSPGQGDSPLHF.

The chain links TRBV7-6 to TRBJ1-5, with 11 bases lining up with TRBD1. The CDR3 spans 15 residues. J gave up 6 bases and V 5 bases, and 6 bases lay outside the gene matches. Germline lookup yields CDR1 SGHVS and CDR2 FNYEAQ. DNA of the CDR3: TGTGCCAGCAGCCCGCGGACAGGGGGCGGTCAGCCCCAGCATTTT. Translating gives CASSPRTGGGQPQHF.

CDR3 DNA: TGTGCCAGCAGTTTGCCCACAGGGTATAATTCACCCCTCCACTTT. Protein: CASSLPTGYNSPLHF. The chain employs TRBV28 and TRBJ1-6; maybe TRBD1 (6 bases). This CDR3 is 15 amino acids long. Trimming removed 3 bases at V and 4 bases at J, with 10 bases between. Germline V gives CDR1 MDHEN, CDR2 SYDVKM.

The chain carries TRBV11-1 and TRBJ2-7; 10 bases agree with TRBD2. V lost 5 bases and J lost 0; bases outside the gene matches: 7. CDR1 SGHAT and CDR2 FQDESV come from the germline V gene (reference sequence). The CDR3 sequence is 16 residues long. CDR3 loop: CASSPGTSASSYEQYF. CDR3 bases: TGTGCCAGCAGCCCAGGGACTAGCGCCAGCTCCTACGAGCAGTACTTC.

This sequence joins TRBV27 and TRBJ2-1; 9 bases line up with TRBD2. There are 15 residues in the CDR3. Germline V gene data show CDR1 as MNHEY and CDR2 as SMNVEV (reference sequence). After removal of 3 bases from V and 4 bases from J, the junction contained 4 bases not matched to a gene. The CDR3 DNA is TGTGCCAGCAGTTTTTTAGCGGGGGAGTACAATGAGCAGTTCTTC. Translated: CASSFLAGEYNEQFF.

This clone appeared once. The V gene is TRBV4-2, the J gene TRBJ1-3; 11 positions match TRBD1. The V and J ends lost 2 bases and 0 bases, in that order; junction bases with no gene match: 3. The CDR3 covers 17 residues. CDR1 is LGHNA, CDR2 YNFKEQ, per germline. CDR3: CASSQTGQGVSGNTIYF. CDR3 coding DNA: TGTGCCAGCAGCCAAACGGGACAGGGGGTCTCTGGAAACACCATATATTTT.

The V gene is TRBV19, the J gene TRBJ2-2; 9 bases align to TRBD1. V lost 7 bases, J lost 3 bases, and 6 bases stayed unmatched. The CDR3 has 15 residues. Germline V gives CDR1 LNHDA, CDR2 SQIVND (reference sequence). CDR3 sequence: CASKNWDRDTGELFF. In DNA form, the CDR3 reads TGTGCCAGTAAAAATTGGGACAGGGACACCGGGGAGCTGTTTTTT.

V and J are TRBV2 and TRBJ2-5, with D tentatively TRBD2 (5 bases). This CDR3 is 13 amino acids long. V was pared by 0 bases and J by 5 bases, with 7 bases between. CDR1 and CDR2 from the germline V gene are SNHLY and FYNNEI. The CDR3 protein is CASSEADSETQYF. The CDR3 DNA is TGTGCCAGCAGTGAAGCGGACTCGGAGACCCAGTACTTC.

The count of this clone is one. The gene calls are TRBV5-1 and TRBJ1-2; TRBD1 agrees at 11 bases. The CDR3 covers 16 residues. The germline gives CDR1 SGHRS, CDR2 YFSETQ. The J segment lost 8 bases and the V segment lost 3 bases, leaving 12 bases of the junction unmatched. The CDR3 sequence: CASSSWTGGDVSGYTF. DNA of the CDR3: TGCGCCAGCAGCTCCTGGACAGGGGGCGATGTGAGCGGCTACACCTTC.

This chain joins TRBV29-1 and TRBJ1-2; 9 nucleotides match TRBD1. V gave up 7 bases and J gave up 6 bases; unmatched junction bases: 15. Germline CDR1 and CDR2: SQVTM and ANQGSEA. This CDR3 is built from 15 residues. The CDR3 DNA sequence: TGCAGCGCCGAGGCCCCGGGACAGGGCTTAAATGGCTACACCTTC. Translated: CSAEAPGQGLNGYTF.

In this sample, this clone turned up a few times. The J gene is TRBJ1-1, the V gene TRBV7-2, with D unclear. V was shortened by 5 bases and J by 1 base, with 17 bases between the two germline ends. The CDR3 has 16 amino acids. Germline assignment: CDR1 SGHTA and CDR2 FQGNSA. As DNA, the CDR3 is TGTGCCAGCAGCCCAAGCAACAGCCTAAAGAACACTGAAGCTTTCTTT. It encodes CASSPSNSLKNTEAFF.

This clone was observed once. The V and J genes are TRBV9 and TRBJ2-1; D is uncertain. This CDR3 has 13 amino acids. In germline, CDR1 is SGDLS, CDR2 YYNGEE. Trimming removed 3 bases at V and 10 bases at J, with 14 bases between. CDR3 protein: CASSGNTANEQFF. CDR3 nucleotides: TGTGCCAGCAGCGGAAATACAGCTAACGAGCAGTTCTTC.

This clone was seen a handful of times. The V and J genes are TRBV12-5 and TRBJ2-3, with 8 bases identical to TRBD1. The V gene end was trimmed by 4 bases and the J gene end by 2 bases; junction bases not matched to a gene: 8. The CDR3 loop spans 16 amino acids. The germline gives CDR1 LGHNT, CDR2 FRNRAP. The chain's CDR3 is CASGSGQGGYTDTQYF. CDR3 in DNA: TGTGCTAGTGGTTCCGGACAGGGAGGTTACACAGATACGCAGTATTTT. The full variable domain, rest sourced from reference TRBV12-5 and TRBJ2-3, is DARVTQTPRHKVTEMGQEVTMRCQPILGHNTVFWYRQTMMQGLELLAYFRNRAPLDDSGMPKDRFSAEMPDATLATLKIQPSEPRDSAVYFCASGSGQGGYTDTQYFGPGTRLTVL.

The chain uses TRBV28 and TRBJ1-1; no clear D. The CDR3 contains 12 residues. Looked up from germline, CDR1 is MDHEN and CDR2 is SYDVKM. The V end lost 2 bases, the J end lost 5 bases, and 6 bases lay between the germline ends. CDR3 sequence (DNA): TGTGCCAGCAGTTTAGTCCGGACTGAAGCTTTCTTT. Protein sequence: CASSLVRTEAFF.

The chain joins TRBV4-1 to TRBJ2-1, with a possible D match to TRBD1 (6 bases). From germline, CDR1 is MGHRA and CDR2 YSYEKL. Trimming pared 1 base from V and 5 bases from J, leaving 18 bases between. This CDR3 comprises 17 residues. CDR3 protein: CASSQVNLGTLDNEQFF. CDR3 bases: TGCGCCAGCAGCCAAGTTAACCTCGGGACACTCGACAATGAGCAGTTCTTC.

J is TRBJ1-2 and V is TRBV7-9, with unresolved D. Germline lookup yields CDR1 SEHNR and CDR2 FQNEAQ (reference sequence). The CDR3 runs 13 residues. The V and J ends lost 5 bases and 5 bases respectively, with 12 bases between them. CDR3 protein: CASSPDGEYGYTF. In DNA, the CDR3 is TGTGCCAGCAGCCCCGACGGAGAATATGGCTACACCTTC.

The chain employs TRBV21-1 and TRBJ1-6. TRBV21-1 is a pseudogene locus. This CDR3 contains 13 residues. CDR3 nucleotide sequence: TGTGCCAGCAGCTCTGCTCGGAGATCACCCCTCCACTTT. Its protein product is CASSSARRSPLHF.

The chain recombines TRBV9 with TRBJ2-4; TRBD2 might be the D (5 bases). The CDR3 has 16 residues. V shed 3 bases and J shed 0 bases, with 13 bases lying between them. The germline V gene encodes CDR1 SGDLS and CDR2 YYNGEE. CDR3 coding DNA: TGTGCCAGCAGCGGCGGAGGCACCCTAGCCAAAAACATTCAGTACTTC. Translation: CASSGGGTLAKNIQYF.

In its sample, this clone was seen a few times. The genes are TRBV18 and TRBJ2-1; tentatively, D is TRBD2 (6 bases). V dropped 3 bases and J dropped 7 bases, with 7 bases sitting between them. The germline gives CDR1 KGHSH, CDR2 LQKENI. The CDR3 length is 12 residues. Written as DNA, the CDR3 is TGTGCCAGCTCACCGGGGGGTAATGAGCAGTTCTTC. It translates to CASSPGGNEQFF.

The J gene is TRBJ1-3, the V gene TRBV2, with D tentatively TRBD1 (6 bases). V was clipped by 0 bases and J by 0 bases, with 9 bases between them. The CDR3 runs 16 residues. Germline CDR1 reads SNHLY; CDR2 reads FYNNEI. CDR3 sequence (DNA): TGTGCCAGCAGTGAAGCGAGGACAGACTCTGGAAACACCATATATTTT. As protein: CASSEARTDSGNTIYF. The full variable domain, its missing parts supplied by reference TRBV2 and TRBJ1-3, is EPEVTQTPSHQVTQMGQEVILRCVPISNHLYFYWYRQILGQKVEFLVSFYNNEISEKSEIFDDQFSVERPDGSNFTLKIRSTKLEDSAMYFCASSEARTDSGNTIYFGEGSWLTVV.

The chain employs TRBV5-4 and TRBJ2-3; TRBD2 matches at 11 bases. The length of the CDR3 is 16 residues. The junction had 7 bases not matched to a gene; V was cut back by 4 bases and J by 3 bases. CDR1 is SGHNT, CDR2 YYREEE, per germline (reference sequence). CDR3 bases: TGTGCCAGCAGCCCCGGGACTAGCGGTATTACAGATACGCAGTATTTT. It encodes CASSPGTSGITDTQYF. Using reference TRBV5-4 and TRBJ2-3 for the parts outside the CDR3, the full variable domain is ETGVTQSPTHLIKTRGQQVTLRCSSQSGHNTVSWYQQALGQGPQFIFQYYREEENGRGNFPPRFSGLQFPNYSSELNVNALELDDSALYLCASSPGTSGITDTQYFGPGTRLTVL.

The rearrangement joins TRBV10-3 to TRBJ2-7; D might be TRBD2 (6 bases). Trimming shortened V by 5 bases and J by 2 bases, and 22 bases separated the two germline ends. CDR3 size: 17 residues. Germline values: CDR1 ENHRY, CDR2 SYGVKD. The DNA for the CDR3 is TGTGCCATCAGTTCCCCCCGTGAGGGCGGGGCTACCTACGAGCAGTACTTC. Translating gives CAISSPREGGATYEQYF.

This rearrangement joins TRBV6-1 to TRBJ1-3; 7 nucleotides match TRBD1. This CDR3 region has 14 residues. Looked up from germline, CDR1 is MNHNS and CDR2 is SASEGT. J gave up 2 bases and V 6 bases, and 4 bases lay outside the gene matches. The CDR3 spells CASRYGTAGNTIYF. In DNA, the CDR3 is TGTGCCAGCAGGTACGGGACAGCTGGAAACACCATATATTTT.